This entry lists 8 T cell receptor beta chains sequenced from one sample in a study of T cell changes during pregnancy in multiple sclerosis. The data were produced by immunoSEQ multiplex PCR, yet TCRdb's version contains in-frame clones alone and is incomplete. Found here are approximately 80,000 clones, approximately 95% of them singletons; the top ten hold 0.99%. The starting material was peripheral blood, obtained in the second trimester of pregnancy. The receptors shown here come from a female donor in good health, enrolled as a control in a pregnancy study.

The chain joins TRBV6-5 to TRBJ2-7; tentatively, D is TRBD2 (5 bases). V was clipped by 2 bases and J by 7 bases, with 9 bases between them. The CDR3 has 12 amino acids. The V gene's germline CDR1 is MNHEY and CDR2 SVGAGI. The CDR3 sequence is CASSYGGPEQYF. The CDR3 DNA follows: TGTGCCAGCAGTTACGGCGGGCCGGAGCAGTACTTC.

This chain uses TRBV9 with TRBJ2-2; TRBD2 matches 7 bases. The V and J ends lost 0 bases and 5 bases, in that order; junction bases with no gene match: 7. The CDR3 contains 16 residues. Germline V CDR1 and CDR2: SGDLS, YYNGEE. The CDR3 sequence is CASSVAGGSGTGELFF. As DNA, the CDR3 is TGTGCCAGCAGCGTAGCTGGCGGGAGTGGTACCGGGGAGCTGTTTTTT.

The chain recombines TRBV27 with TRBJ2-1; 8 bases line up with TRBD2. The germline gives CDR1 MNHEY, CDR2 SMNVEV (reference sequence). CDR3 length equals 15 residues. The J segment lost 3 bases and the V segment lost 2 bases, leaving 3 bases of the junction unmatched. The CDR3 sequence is CASSLAGGDYNEQFF. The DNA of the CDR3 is TGTGCCAGCAGTTTAGCGGGAGGAGACTACAATGAGCAGTTCTTC.

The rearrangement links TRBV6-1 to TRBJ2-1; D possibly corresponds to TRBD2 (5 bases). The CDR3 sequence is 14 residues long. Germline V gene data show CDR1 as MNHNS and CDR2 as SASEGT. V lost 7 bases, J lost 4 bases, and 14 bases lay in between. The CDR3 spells CASNVRGLYNEQFF. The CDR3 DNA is TGTGCCAGCAATGTGAGAGGGCTTTACAATGAGCAGTTCTTC.

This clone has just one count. CDR3 residues: CASSQDRNTGELFF. DNA for the CDR3: TGCGCCAGCAGCCAAGATCGTAACACCGGGGAGCTGTTTTTT. The chain combines TRBV4-1 with TRBJ2-2; D call uncertain. The germline V gene has CDR1 MGHRA and CDR2 YSYEKL. V was shortened by 0 bases and J by 2 bases, with 4 bases between the two germline ends. This CDR3 spans 14 amino acids.

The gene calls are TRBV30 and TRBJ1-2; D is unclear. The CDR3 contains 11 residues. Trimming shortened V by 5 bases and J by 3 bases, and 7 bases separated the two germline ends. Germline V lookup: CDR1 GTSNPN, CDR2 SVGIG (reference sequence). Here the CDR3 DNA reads TGTGCCTGGGACGGGGACTATGGCTACACCTTC. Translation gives CAWDGDYGYTF.

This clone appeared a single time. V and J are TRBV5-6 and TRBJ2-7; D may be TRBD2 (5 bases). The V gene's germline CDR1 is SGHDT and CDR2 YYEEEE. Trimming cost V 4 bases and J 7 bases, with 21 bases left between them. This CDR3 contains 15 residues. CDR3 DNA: TGTGCCAGCAGCGACTCGGGAACCCGTGTAGGGGAGCAGTACTTC. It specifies CASSDSGTRVGEQYF.

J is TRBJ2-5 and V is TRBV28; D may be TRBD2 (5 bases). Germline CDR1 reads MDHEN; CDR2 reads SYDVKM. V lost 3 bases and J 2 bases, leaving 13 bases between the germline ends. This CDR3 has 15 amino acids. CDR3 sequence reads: CASSFPSGGQETQYF. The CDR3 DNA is TGTGCCAGCAGTTTTCCCAGCGGCGGACAAGAGACCCAGTACTTC.